There are many counts of the clone carrying this T cell receptor beta chain. Its antigen is unknown. The sample belongs to a study of T cell repertoires in cytomegalovirus infection. Study background: Public signatures in TCR beta pointed to CMV infection and matching HLA type. Notes on the study in general: Cumulative frequency (of public TCR beta family members) identified carriers of CMV plus the relevant HLA. It was HLA-C-restricted CMV-specific TCR beta clonotypes that dominated the response ex vivo.

MiXCR, run by TCRdb on the reads, gives a single entry per CDR3 protein. The repertoire holds approximately 550,000 distinct CDR3 sequences, with 15% to 20% as singletons. This clonotype was obtained from a human donor in good health (CMV status not recorded). Some clones in this sample may be carry-over from other donors' samples. Specimen: CD8+ T cells from PBMCs.

DNA of the CDR3: TGTGCCAGCAGCTTGGGAACGACCTATGGCTACACCTTC. Amino acid sequence: CASSLGTTYGYTF. The chain combines TRBV5-6 with TRBJ1-2; no reliable D call. The germline gives CDR1 SGHDT, CDR2 YYEEEE. The length of the CDR3 is 13 residues. Trimming removed 0 bases at V and 4 bases at J, with 7 bases between.